Following are 29 T cell receptor beta chains from one sample sequenced in a study of human T cells and chemical hapten exposure (dated by TCRdb to the early 2020s). The label giving this sample's time point can be read as: pre-sensitization, week 0. Explained via the paper, the treatment or condition label denotes: therapeutic diphenylcyclopropenone sensitization with weekly scalp DPC. Library construction relied on RACE. The sequencer was a NextSeq 500. TCRdb passed the public sequencing reads through fastp at Q25 and MiXCR, retaining productive beta sequences. Every CDR3 protein is listed once, alongside the most common genes and DNA of its rows. The sample table holds some 400,000 distinct CDR3 sequences, of which around 5.5% were seen once. The ten largest clones represent 2.6% of the sample. The source material was whole blood, sampled in connection with sensitization to the hapten diphenylcyclopropenone (DPC). The receptor source for this set is a woman in her fifties or sixties with alopecia areata. Some clones in this sample may be carry-over from other donors' samples.

Comment on this clonotype: This clone may be a read error of a much larger clone one base away. The CDR3 region is CASRDSPTVGGYTF. For the CDR3, the DNA is TGTGCCAGCAGGGACAGTCCCACGGTGGGCGGCTACACCTTC. The chain carries TRBV6-2 or TRBV6-3 and TRBJ1-2, with D possibly TRBD1 on 6 matching bases. Germline CDR1 reads MNHEY; CDR2 reads SVGEGT. The V end was cut by 6 bases, the J end by 8 bases, with 19 bases between. The CDR3 has 14 amino acids.

This clonotype has a count of ten or more. The J gene is TRBJ1-3, the V gene TRBV3-1; unclear D gene. V lost 1 base and J lost 4, with 11 bases in between. CDR3 length: 15 amino acids. Germline-derived CDR1 and CDR2 are LGHDT and YNNKEL (reference sequence). The CDR3 bases are TGTGCCAGCAGCCAAGGTCTGGTTGCGGGAAACACCATATATTTT. It encodes CASSQGLVAGNTIYF.

This clonotype was recorded many times. The rearrangement links TRBV28 to TRBJ1-6, with D perhaps matching TRBD1 (5 bases). V lost 5 bases to trimming and J lost 4 bases, with 9 bases between them. The CDR3 runs 14 residues. In germline, CDR1 is MDHEN, CDR2 SYDVKM. CDR3 DNA: TGTGCCAGCAGTCCCCAGGGTTATAATTCACCCCTCCACTTT. This translates into CASSPQGYNSPLHF. The whole variable domain, remainder taken from reference TRBV28 and TRBJ1-6, is DVKVTQSSRYLVKRTGEKVFLECVQDMDHENMFWYRQDPGLGLRLIYFSYDVKMKEKGDIPEGYSVSREKKERFSLILESASTNQTSMYLCASSPQGYNSPLHFGNGTRLTVT.

This clonotype showed up just a few times. The chain has TRBV4-1 and TRBJ2-5; D ambiguous. V lost 3 bases, J lost 4 bases, and 15 bases lay in between. CDR1 MGHRA and CDR2 YSYEKL come from the germline V gene. This CDR3 spans 15 amino acids. CDR3 region: CASSHQEYRSETQYF. The CDR3 DNA sequence: TGCGCCAGCAGCCATCAGGAGTACAGATCAGAGACCCAGTACTTC.

This rearrangement joins TRBV12-5 to TRBJ2-5; 10 bases line up with TRBD1. The CDR3 is made up of 16 amino acids. The trim removed 5 bases at V and 4 bases at J, leaving 10 bases unmatched. Germline CDR1 is LGHNT and CDR2 is FRNRAP. CDR3 nucleotide sequence: TGTGCTAGTGGTGCATGGGGACAGGGGTTTGGAGAGACCCAGTACTTC. Protein sequence: CASGAWGQGFGETQYF.

With regard to this clonotype: The junction shows a germline mismatch at one end, possibly a read error. V is TRBV7-9 and J is TRBJ2-5; 7 positions agree with TRBD2. CDR3 length: 15 residues. Germline-derived CDR1 and CDR2 are SEHNR and FQNEAQ (reference sequence). CDR3 sequence reads: CASTLRERGVIAQYF. CDR3 nucleotide sequence: TGTGCCAGCACCTTAAGAGAGCGGGGCGTAATAGCCCAGTACTTC.

This clonotype has just a few counts. The chain is built from TRBV6-2 or TRBV6-3 and TRBJ1-2; 9 bases align to TRBD1. The CDR3 runs to 13 residues. CDR1 is MNHEY and CDR2 is SVGEGT in the germline V gene. V dropped 5 bases and J dropped 2; count of bases not matched to a gene: 0. CDR3 DNA sequence: TGTGCCAGCAGTGGACAGGGGAACTATGGCTACACCTTC. It translates to CASSGQGNYGYTF.

This clonotype was detected only a few times. The J gene is TRBJ2-5, the V gene TRBV7-2; possibly TRBD2 for D (5 bases). This CDR3 region has 15 residues. Germline CDR1 SGHTA, CDR2 FQGNSA. Trimming removed 2 bases from V and 2 bases from J, with 12 bases in between. The CDR3 DNA reads TGTGCCAGCAGCTTATCTGAAGGACTTCAAGAGACCCAGTACTTC. Amino acid sequence: CASSLSEGLQETQYF.

This clonotype has ten or more counts. This chain joins TRBV5-6 and TRBJ2-5, with 9 bases aligning to TRBD1. Per the germline V gene, CDR1 is SGHDT and CDR2 is YYEEEE. The V gene end was trimmed by 5 bases and the J gene end by 2 bases; junction bases not matched to a gene: 7. The CDR3 extends over 15 amino acids. The DNA for the CDR3 is TGTGCCAGCAGACGGTGGGGACAGGGACAAGAGACCCAGTACTTC. Its protein is CASRRWGQGQETQYF.

Ten or more counts support this clonotype. The V gene is TRBV3-1, the J gene TRBJ2-3; tentative D call: TRBD2 (6 bases). CDR1 is LGHDT and CDR2 is YNNKEL in the germline V gene (reference sequence). The ends were cut back, 0 bases at V and 3 bases at J, with 13 bases in the middle. The CDR3 sequence is 16 residues long. The DNA of the CDR3 is TGTGCCAGCAGCCAAGAAGGCCGGGAGTTGACAGATACGCAGTATTTT. It codes for CASSQEGRELTDTQYF.

Ten or more counts support this clonotype. The chain carries TRBV12-3 or TRBV12-4 and TRBJ2-2; D is perhaps TRBD1 (5 bases). The CDR3 runs 14 residues. V lost 5 bases and J lost 0, with 7 bases in between. In DNA, the CDR3 is TGTGCCAGCAGTAGGACAACGAACACCGGGGAGCTGTTTTTT. Its translation: CASSRTTNTGELFF.

The chain combines TRBV2 with TRBJ1-1; the match to TRBD1 covers 9 bases. This CDR3 has 14 residues. Germline V lookup: CDR1 SNHLY, CDR2 FYNNEI. V trimming: 6 bases; J trimming: 4 bases; junction bases outside the gene matches: 6. CDR3 coding DNA: TGTGCCAGCAGCGGACAGGGGATTGGCACTGAAGCTTTCTTT. It encodes CASSGQGIGTEAFF.

This clonotype was found many times. V and J are TRBV20-1 and TRBJ1-1; D remains unclear. V was clipped by 0 bases and J by 8 bases, with 7 bases between them. Germline lookup yields CDR1 DFQATT and CDR2 SNEGSKA (reference sequence). This CDR3 spans 11 amino acids. For the CDR3, the DNA is TGCAGTGCTAGAGAATCGACAGAAGCTTTCTTT. Translation gives CSARESTEAFF.

This clonotype was recorded many times. This chain links TRBV28 with TRBJ1-1; tentative D call: TRBD1 (6 bases). The germline gives CDR1 MDHEN, CDR2 SYDVKM. This CDR3 has 14 amino acids. The V end was cut by 5 bases, the J end by 3 bases, with 13 bases between. CDR3: CASSPLKGDTEAFF. The CDR3 DNA reads as TGTGCCAGCAGTCCCCTGAAGGGGGACACTGAAGCTTTCTTT.

This clonotype has ten or more counts. The rearrangement links TRBV4-2 to TRBJ2-7, with D possibly being TRBD2 (5 bases). The CDR3 is 16 amino acids. From germline, CDR1 is LGHNA and CDR2 YNFKEQ. V was clipped by 0 bases and J by 3 bases, with 15 bases between them. The CDR3 DNA is TGTGCCAGCAGCCAAGATCGGGATAGCGAGTTCTACGAGCAGTACTTC. It translates to CASSQDRDSEFYEQYF.

This clonotype was recorded at least ten times. The chain carries TRBV12-3 or TRBV12-4 and TRBJ2-1, with D maybe TRBD1 (5 bases). This CDR3 is built from 14 residues. Between the trimmed V and J ends, which lost 6 bases and 3 bases, there was a span of 12 bases. DNA for the CDR3: TGTGCCAGCAGCACAACTCAGGGCTACAATGAGCAGTTCTTC. Its protein product is CASSTTQGYNEQFF.

This clonotype was picked up many times. The rearrangement joins TRBV7-9 to TRBJ2-1; 13 nucleotides match TRBD2. With V trimmed by 2 bases and J by 6 bases, 7 bases remained unmatched. The germline gives CDR1 SEHNR, CDR2 FQNEAQ (reference sequence). The CDR3 has 17 amino acids. CDR3 protein: CASSLRPGLAGSNEQFF. Here the CDR3 DNA reads TGTGCCAGCAGCTTAAGACCGGGACTAGCGGGAAGCAATGAGCAGTTCTTC.

This clonotype was seen many times. The chain is built from TRBV29-1 and TRBJ2-7; 10 nucleotides match TRBD1. The CDR3 is 12 amino acids. V shed 4 bases and J 4 bases; nucleotides not matched to a gene: 1. Germline V gene lookup returns CDR1 SQVTM and CDR2 ANQGSEA. For the CDR3, the DNA is TGCAGCGTTGCGGGACAGGGGTACGAGCAGTACTTC. It codes for CSVAGQGYEQYF.

The J gene is TRBJ1-2, the V gene TRBV5-1, with D maybe TRBD1 (5 bases). Per the germline V gene, CDR1 is SGHRS and CDR2 is YFSETQ. V lost 3 bases to trimming and J lost 7 bases, with 10 bases between them. The CDR3 has 12 amino acids. For the CDR3, the DNA is TGCGCCAGCAGCTCAGGGACCGTTGGCTACACCTTC. It codes for CASSSGTVGYTF.

This clonotype occurred many times. The rearrangement uses TRBV27 and TRBJ2-2; weak D call: TRBD1 (8 bases). Trimming pared 6 bases from V and 3 bases from J, leaving 20 bases between. The CDR3 covers 17 residues. Germline V gene lookup returns CDR1 MNHEY and CDR2 SMNVEV (reference sequence). CDR3 residues: CASSPIFTGGDTGELFF. As DNA, the CDR3 is TGTGCCAGCAGCCCGATCTTTACAGGGGGGGACACCGGGGAGCTGTTTTTT.

This clonotype was found many times. The chain carries TRBV18 and TRBJ1-5; D gene ambiguous. This CDR3 region has 15 residues. Trimming removed 2 bases from V and 1 base from J, with 9 bases in between. Germline CDR1 and CDR2: KGHSH and LQKENI. The CDR3 loop reads CASSPGVASNQPQHF. CDR3 nucleotides: TGTGCCAGCTCACCAGGGGTCGCGAGCAATCAGCCCCAGCATTTT. The variable domain in full, completed from reference TRBV18 and TRBJ1-5, reads NAGVMQNPRHLVRRRGQEARLRCSPMKGHSHVYWYRQLPEEGLKFMVYLQKENIIDESGMPKERFSAEFPKEGPSILRIQQVVRGDSAAYFCASSPGVASNQPQHFGDGTRLSIL.

This clonotype was detected only a few times. This chain links TRBV7-2 with TRBJ2-3; D assignment may be TRBD1 or TRBD2 (5 bases each). This CDR3 is built from 17 residues. Germline-derived CDR1 and CDR2 are SGHTA and FQGNSA. Trimming cost V 4 bases and J 6 bases, with 23 bases left between them. DNA of the CDR3: TGTGCCAGCAGCTCCTTGACAGCCCACGGGATCGTTGATACGCAGTATTTT. Residues: CASSSLTAHGIVDTQYF.

This clonotype occurred a few times. CDR3 bases: TGTGCCAGCAGTTTCGACAGGGGGGCGAACACCGGGGAGCTGTTTTTT. Translated: CASSFDRGANTGELFF. The chain uses TRBV27 and TRBJ2-2; TRBD1 matches 9 bases. CDR1 MNHEY and CDR2 SMNVEV come from the germline V gene (reference sequence). Trimming at V came to 3 bases and at J to 0 bases, leaving 2 bases not matched to a gene. The CDR3 runs to 16 residues.

This clonotype was counted only a few times. The chain recombines TRBV14 with TRBJ1-1, with TRBD1 as a possible D gene (6 bases). Germline CDR1 SGHDN, CDR2 FVKESK. Trimming stripped 5 bases from V and 0 bases from J, with 10 bases between. The CDR3 sequence is 14 residues long. CDR3 nucleotides: TGTGCCAGCAGCTTTCACAGGGTGAACACTGAAGCTTTCTTT. As protein: CASSFHRVNTEAFF.

In this sample, this clonotype turned up many times. This chain links TRBV6-5 with TRBJ2-1, with 11 positions matching TRBD2. The germline CDR1 and CDR2 sequences are MNHEY and SVGAGI. This CDR3 comprises 15 residues. V dropped 0 bases and J dropped 7; count of bases not matched to a gene: 2. CDR3 in amino acids: CASSYSGTSGNEQFF. DNA for the CDR3: TGTGCCAGCAGTTACTCCGGGACTAGCGGTAATGAGCAGTTCTTC.

In its sample, this clonotype was seen a few times. This rearrangement joins TRBV7-9 to TRBJ2-2; D not resolved. This CDR3 contains 12 residues. The V and J ends lost 6 bases and 7 bases respectively, with 9 bases between them. The germline V gene has CDR1 SEHNR and CDR2 FQNEAQ (reference sequence). CDR3: CASSRAGGELFF. The CDR3 DNA follows: TGTGCCAGCAGTCGTGCCGGCGGGGAGCTGTTTTTT. Full variable domain (rest looked up from reference TRBV7-9 and TRBJ2-2): DTGVSQNPRHKITKRGQNVTFRCDPISEHNRLYWYRQTLGQGPEFLTYFQNEAQLEKSRLLSDRFSAERPKGSFSTLEIQRTEQGDSAMYLCASSRAGGELFFGEGSRLTVL.

This clonotype came up many times. The chain uses TRBV19 and TRBJ2-1, with 8 bases matching TRBD1. The CDR3 is 16 amino acids. J gave up 4 bases and V 5 bases, and 10 bases lay outside the gene matches. CDR1 and CDR2 from the germline V gene are LNHDA and SQIVND (reference sequence). CDR3 region: CASSVSGTGAYNEQFF. CDR3 coding DNA: TGTGCCAGTAGTGTTTCCGGGACAGGAGCTTACAATGAGCAGTTCTTC.

J is TRBJ1-6 and V is TRBV12-3 or TRBV12-4, with D perhaps TRBD1 (6 bases). The ends were cut back, 6 bases at V and 6 bases at J, with 12 bases in the middle. There are 14 residues in the CDR3. CDR3 DNA: TGTGCCAGCAGCGAGGACAGAATTAATTCACCCCTCCACTTT. This translates into CASSEDRINSPLHF.

This clonotype has ten or more counts. The chain links TRBV29-1 to TRBJ2-7; 12 bases match TRBD1. This CDR3 is 13 amino acids long. The germline V gene encodes CDR1 SQVTM and CDR2 ANQGSEA. The J segment lost 7 bases and the V segment lost 6 bases, leaving 7 bases of the junction unmatched. CDR3 bases: TGCAGCGTAATGGGACAGGGGGCATGGGAGCAGTACTTC. Its protein is CSVMGQGAWEQYF.